Listed below are T cell receptor beta chains from one sample, sequenced in a study of tumor-infiltrating lymphocytes in primary liver carcinoma. TCRdb re-called the multiplex PCR reads with MiXCR, one entry per CDR3 protein. The top ten hold about a sixth of the sample, which has about 320,000 distinct CDR3 sequences, 50% to 60% seen once. Sequences were obtained from peripheral blood. These receptor sequences come from a woman under 40 with primary liver carcinoma and hepatitis B virus infection. CDR3s include the opening cysteine and the closing phenylalanine or tryptophan. D genes are given only for firm matches. Clone sizes are given selectively: once, few, many, or a class where the clone is expanded.

>once|TRBV6-6|NA|TRBJ1-5
CSSSSLGVYSNQPQHF
TGTTCCAGCAGTTCCCTTGGGGTGTATAGCAATCAGCCCCAACATTTT
>few|TRBV6-2/TRBV6-3|NA|TRBJ2-7
CASSLWGGSSYEQYF
TGTGCCAGCAGCCTGTGGGGTGGAAGCTCCTACGAGCAGTACTTC
>NA|TRBV14|TRBD1|TRBJ2-1
CASSQAGTGLHNVRFF
TGTGCCAGCAGCCAGGCCGGGACAGGACTCCACAATGTGCGGTTCTTT
>NA|TRBV4-1|NA|TRBJ2-1
CASSQVSASLSEQFF
TGCGCCAGCAGCCAAGTGTCGGCTAGCCTATCCGAGCAGTTCTTC
>many|TRBV6-5|NA|TRBJ2-7
CASSPLEQSEQYF
TGTGCCAGCAGTCCACTAGAGCAATCCGAGCAGTACTTC
>NA|TRBV30|NA|TRBJ1-1
CAWSPGYNTEAFF
TGTGCCTGGAGTCCTGGTTACAACACTGAAGCTTTCTTT
>few|TRBV28|NA|TRBJ2-1
CASSSGLLSLGGWNEQFF
TGTGCCAGCAGTTCGGGACTCCTGTCGCTGGGGGGATGGAATGAGCAGTTCTTC
>few|TRBV7-9|TRBD2|TRBJ2-3
CASSPREVLAGVTDTQYF
TGTGCCAGCAGCCCAAGGGAGGTATTAGCGGGAGTTACAGATACGCAGTATTTT
>many|TRBV6-5|TRBD2|TRBJ2-1
CASSYLSGRFNEQFF
TGTGCCAGCAGTTACCTCAGCGGGAGGTTTAATGAGCAGTTCTTC
>NA|TRBV6-1|NA|TRBJ2-5
CASSLTGARETQYF
TGTGCCAGCAGCCTCACTGGGGCAAGAGAGACCCAGTACTTC